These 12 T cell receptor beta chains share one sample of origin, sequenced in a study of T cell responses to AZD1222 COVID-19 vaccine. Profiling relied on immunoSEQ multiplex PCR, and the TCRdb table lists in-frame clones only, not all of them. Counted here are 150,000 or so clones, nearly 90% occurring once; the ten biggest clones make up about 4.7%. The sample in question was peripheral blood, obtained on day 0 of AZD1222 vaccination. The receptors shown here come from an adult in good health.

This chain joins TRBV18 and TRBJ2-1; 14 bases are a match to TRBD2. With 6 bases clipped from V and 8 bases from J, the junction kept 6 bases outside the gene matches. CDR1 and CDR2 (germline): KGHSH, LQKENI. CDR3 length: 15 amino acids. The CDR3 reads CASSRGLAGVDEQFF. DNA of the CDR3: TGTGCCAGCTCTCGGGGACTAGCGGGAGTGGATGAGCAGTTCTTC.

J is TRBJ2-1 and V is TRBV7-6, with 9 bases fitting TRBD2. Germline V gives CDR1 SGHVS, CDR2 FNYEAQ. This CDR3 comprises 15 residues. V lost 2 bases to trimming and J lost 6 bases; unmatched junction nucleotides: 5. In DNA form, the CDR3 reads TGTGCCAGCAGCTTAATCGCGGGAGGGCCCAATGAGCAGTTCTTC. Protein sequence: CASSLIAGGPNEQFF.

CDR3 loop: CASSQDGGVFF. CDR3 bases: TGTGCCAGCAGCCAAGATGGAGGGGTTTTCTTT. The V and J genes are TRBV3-1 (or the pseudogene TRBV3-2) and TRBJ1-1, with a tentative D call TRBD1 (5 bases). Trimming stripped 0 bases from V and 13 bases from J, with 9 bases between. The CDR3 covers 11 residues. Germline assignment: CDR1 LGHDT and CDR2 YNNKEL (reference sequence).

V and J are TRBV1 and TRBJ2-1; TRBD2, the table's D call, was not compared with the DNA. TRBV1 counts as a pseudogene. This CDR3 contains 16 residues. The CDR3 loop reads CTSSQAQREPYNEQFF. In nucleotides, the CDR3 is TGCACCAGCAGCCAAGCCCAGCGGGAGCCCTACAATGAGCAGTTCTTC.

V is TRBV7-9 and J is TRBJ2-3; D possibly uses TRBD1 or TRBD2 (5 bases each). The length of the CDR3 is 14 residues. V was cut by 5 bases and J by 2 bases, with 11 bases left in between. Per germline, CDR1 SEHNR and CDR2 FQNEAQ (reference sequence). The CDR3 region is CASSRDHDTDTQYF. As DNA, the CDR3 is TGTGCCAGCAGCCGGGACCACGACACAGATACGCAGTATTTT.

The CDR3 loop is CASSLGAGDGGQYF. For the CDR3, the DNA is TGTGCCAGCAGCTTAGGGGCGGGAGATGGTGGGCAGTATTTT. The gene calls are TRBV7-2 and TRBJ2-3, with 7 bases identical to TRBD2. The CDR3 runs to 14 residues. The J segment lost 11 bases and the V segment lost 1 base, leaving 9 bases of the junction unmatched. CDR1 is SGHTA and CDR2 is FQGNSA in the germline V gene.

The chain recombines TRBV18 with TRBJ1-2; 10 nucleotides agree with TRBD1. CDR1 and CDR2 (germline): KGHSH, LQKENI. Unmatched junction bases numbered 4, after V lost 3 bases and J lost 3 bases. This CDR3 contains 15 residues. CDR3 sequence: CASSPRTGGDYGYTF. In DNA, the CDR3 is TGTGCCAGCTCACCCAGGACAGGGGGGGACTATGGCTACACCTTC.

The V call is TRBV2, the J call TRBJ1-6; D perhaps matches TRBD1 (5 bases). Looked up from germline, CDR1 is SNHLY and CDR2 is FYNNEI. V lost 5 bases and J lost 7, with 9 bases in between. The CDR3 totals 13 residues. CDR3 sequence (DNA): TGTGCCAGCAGTACGGAGGGGAATTCACCCCTCCACTTT. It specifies CASSTEGNSPLHF.

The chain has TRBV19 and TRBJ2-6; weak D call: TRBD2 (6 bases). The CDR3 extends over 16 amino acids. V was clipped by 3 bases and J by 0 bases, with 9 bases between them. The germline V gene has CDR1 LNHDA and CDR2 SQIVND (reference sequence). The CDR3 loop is CASSMGTASGANVLTF. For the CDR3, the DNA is TGTGCCAGTAGTATGGGGACTGCCTCTGGGGCCAACGTCCTGACTTTC.

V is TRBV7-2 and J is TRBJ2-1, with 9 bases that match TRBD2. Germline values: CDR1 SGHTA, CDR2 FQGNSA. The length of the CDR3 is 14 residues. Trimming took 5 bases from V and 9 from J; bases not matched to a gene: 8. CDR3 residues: CASSQIAGVGEQFF. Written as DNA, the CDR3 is TGTGCCAGCAGCCAAATAGCGGGAGTTGGTGAGCAGTTCTTC.

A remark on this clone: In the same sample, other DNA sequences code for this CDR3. The CDR3 is CASSLTGTSSYEQYF. The CDR3 region has the DNA TGTGCCAGCAGCTTAACCGGGACTAGCTCCTACGAGCAGTACTTC. The genes are TRBV7-9 and TRBJ2-7, with 8 bases aligning to TRBD2. CDR1 is SEHNR, CDR2 FQNEAQ, per germline (reference sequence). The ends lost 2 bases at V and 0 bases at J; junction bases unmatched: 3. This CDR3 contains 15 residues. The variable domain in full, with the rest retrieved from reference TRBV7-9 and TRBJ2-7, is DTGVSQNPRHKITKRGQNVTFRCDPISEHNRLYWYRQTLGQGPEFLTYFQNEAQLEKSRLLSDRFSAERPKGSFSTLEIQRTEQGDSAMYLCASSLTGTSSYEQYFGPGTRLTVT.

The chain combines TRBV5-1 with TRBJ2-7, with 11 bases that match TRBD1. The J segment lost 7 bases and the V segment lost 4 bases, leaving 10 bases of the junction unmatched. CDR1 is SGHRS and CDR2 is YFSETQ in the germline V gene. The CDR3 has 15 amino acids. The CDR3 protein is CASSPGQGVPGEQYF. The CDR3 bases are TGCGCCAGCAGCCCGGGACAGGGGGTGCCGGGAGAGCAGTACTTC.